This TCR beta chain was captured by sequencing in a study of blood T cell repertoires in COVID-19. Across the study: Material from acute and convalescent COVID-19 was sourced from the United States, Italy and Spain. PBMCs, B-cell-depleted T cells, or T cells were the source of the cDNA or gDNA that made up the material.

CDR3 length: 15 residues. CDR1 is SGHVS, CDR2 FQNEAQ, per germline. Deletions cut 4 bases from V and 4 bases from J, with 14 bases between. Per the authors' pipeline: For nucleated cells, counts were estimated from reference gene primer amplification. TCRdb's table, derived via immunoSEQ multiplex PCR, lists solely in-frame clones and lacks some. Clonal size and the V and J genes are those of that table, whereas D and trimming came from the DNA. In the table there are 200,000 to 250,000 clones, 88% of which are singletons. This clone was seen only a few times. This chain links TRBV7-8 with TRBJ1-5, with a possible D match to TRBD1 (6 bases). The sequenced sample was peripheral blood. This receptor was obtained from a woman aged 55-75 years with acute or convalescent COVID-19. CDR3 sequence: CASSSLRDTNQPQHF. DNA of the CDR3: TGTGCCAGCAGCTCCTTAAGGGACACGAATCAGCCCCAGCATTTT.